This record covers a single TCR beta chain. Original analysis: Estimation of nucleated cell counts relied on the amplification of reference gene primers. Assay used: immunoSEQ multiplex PCR; TCRdb lists only in-frame clones, some missing. V and J calls plus clone size are reproduced from that table; the DNA served to infer D and trimming. The sample includes roughly 290,000 clones, approximately 83% seen only once; the top ten take roughly 14%. During active infection, Seattle patients enrolled and were then monitored through disease. This specimen comes from a study of blood T cell repertoires in COVID-19. Study-level information: Sites across the United States, Italy and Spain contributed samples from acute and convalescent COVID-19. The cDNA or gDNA used as material had been derived from T cells, B-cell-depleted T cells, or PBMCs.

There are 14 residues in the CDR3. From germline, CDR1 is SGHTS and CDR2 YDEGEE. V lost 4 bases and J lost 7, with 16 bases in between. This chain uses TRBV5-8 with TRBJ2-3, with D maybe TRBD2 (6 bases). This clonotype originated in an older person with COVID-19, enrolled during active disease. The specimen sequenced was peripheral blood. The chain's CDR3 is CASSVRDLANTQYF. As DNA, the CDR3 is TGTGCCAGCAGCGTCCGGGACCTAGCGAATACGCAGTATTTT.